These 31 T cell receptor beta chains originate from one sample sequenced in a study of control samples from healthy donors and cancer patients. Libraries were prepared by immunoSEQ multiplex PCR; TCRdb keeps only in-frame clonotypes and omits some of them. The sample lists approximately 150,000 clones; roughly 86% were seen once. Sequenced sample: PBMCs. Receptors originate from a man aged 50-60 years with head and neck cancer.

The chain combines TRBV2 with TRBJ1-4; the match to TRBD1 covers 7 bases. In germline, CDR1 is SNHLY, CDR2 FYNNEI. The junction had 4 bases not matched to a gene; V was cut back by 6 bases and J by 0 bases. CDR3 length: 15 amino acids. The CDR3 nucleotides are TGTGCCAGCAGGAAGGGACAGTCAACTAATGAAAAACTGTTTTTT. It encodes CASRKGQSTNEKLFF.

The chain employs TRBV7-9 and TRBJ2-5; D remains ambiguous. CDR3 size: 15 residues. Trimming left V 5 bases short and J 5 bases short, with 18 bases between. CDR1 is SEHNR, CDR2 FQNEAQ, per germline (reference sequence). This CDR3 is CASSPLLGFTETQYF. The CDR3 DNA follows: TGTGCCAGCAGCCCGTTGTTAGGTTTTACGGAGACCCAGTACTTC.

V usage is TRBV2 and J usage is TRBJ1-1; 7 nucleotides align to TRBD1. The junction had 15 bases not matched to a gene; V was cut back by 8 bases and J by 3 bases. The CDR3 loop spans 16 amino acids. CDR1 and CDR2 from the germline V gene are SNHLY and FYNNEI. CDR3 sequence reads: CASGGTLEGADTEAFF. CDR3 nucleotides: TGTGCCAGCGGAGGGACCTTGGAGGGGGCGGACACTGAAGCTTTCTTT.

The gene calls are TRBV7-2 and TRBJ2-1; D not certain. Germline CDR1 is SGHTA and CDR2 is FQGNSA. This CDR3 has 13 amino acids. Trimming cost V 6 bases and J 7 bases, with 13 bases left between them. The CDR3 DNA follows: TGTGCCAGCAGTTATAAGGTTCGGAATGAGCAGTTCTTC. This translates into CASSYKVRNEQFF.

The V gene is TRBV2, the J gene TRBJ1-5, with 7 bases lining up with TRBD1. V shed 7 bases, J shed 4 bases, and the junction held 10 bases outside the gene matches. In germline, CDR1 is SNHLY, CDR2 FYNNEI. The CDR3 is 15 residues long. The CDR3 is CASKPGQTNNQPQHF. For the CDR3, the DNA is TGTGCCAGCAAGCCGGGACAGACTAATAATCAGCCCCAGCATTTT.

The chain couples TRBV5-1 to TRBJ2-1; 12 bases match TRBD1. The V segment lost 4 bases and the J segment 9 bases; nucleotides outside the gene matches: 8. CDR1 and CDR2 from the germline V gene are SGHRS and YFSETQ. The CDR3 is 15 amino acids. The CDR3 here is CASSPRDRGRGEQFF. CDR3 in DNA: TGCGCCAGCAGCCCGAGGGACAGGGGGCGAGGTGAGCAGTTCTTC.

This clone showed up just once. CDR3 loop: CASSTDRVLRGYTF. The CDR3 DNA reads TGCGCCAGCAGTACGGACAGGGTGTTGAGGGGCTACACCTTC. The chain uses TRBV10-2 and TRBJ1-2; TRBD1 matches at 8 bases. CDR3 size: 14 residues. V shed 5 bases and J 8 bases; nucleotides not matched to a gene: 10. The germline gives CDR1 WSHSY, CDR2 SAAADI.

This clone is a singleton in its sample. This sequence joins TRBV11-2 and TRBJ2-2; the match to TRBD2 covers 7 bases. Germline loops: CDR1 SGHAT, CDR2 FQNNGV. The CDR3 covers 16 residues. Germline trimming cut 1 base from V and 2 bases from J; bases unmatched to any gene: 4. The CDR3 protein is CASSLALAPNTGELFF. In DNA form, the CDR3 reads TGTGCCAGCAGCTTAGCACTAGCGCCCAACACCGGGGAGCTGTTTTTT.

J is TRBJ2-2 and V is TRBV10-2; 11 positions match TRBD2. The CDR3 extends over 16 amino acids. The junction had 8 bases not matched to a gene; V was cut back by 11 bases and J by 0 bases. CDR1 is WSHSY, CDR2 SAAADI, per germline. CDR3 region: CAGLAGGLANTGELFF. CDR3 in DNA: TGCGCCGGGCTAGCGGGAGGCCTTGCGAACACCGGGGAGCTGTTTTTT.

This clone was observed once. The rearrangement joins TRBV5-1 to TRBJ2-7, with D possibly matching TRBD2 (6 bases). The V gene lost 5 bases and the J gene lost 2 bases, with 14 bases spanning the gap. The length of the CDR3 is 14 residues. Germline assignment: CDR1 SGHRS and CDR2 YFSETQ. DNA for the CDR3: TGCGCCAGCAGTCCCGTAGGGACTGCCTACGAGCAGTACTTC. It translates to CASSPVGTAYEQYF.

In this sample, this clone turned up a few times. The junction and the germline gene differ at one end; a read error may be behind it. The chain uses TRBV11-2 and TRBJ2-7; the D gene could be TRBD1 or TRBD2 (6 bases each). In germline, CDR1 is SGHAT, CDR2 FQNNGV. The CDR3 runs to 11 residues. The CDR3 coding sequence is TGTGCCAGCAGCCAAGGGGGGCTATCGACCTTC. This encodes CASSQGGLSTF.

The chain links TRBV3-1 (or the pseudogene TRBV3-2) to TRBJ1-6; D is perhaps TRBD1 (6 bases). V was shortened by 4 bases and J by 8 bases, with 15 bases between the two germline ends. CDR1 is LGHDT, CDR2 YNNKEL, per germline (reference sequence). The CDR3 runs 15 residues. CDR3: CASSLRWGGDSPLHF. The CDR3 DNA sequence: TGTGCCAGCAGCCTACGATGGGGGGGCGATTCACCCCTCCACTTT.

The chain's CDR3 is CASSTPGGHYGYTF. For the CDR3, the DNA is TGTGCCAGCAGTACCCCGGGGGGCCACTATGGCTACACCTTC. V usage is TRBV28 and J usage is TRBJ1-2, with a weak D call TRBD1 (6 bases). The CDR3 is 14 residues long. The V gene's germline CDR1 is MDHEN and CDR2 SYDVKM. Trimming took 5 bases from V and 3 from J, leaving 13 bases between them.

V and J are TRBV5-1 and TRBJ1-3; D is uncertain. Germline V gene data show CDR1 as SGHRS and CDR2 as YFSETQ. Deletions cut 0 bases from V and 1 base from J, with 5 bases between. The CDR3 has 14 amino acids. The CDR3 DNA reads TGCGCCAGCAGCTTGGAGGGTTCTGGAAACACCATATATTTT. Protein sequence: CASSLEGSGNTIYF.

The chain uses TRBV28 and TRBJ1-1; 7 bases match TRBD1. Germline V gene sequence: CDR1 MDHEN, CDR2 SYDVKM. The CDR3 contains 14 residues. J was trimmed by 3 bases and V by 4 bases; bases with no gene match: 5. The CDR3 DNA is TGTGCCAGCAGTTCTTACCAGGGGGACACTGAAGCTTTCTTT. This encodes CASSSYQGDTEAFF.

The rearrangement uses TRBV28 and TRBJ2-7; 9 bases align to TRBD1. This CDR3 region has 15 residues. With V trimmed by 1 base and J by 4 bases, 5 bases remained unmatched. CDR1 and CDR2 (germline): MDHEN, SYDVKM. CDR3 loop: CASSLSETGGYEQYF. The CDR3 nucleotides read TGTGCCAGCAGTTTATCTGAGACAGGGGGATACGAGCAGTACTTC.

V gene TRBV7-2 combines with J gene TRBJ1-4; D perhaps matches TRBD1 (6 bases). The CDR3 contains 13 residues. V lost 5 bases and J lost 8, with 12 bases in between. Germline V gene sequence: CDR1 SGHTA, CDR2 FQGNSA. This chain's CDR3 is CASSTRGGEKLFF. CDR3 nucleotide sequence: TGTGCCAGCAGCACCAGGGGTGGCGAAAAACTGTTTTTT.

CDR3 nucleotide sequence: TGTGCCAGCAGCTTAATGTACGGGGGGAACACCGGGGAGCTGTTTTTT. It specifies CASSLMYGGNTGELFF. The chain employs TRBV7-2 and TRBJ2-2; tentative D call: TRBD2 (6 bases). Germline V gives CDR1 SGHTA, CDR2 FQGNSA. This CDR3 contains 16 residues. The V and J ends lost 2 bases and 1 base respectively, with 11 bases between them. The complete variable domain, with remaining parts taken from reference TRBV7-2 and TRBJ2-2, reads GAGVSQSPSNKVTEKGKDVELRCDPISGHTALYWYRQSLGQGLEFLIYFQGNSAPDKSGLPSDRFSAERTGGSVSTLTIQRTQQEDSAVYLCASSLMYGGNTGELFFGEGSRLTVL.

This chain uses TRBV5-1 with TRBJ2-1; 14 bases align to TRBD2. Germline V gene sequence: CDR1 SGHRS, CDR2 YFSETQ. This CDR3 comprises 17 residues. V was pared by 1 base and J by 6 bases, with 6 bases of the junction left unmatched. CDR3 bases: TGCGCCAGCAGCTTGACGGGGGGACTAGCGGGAGCCAATGAGCAGTTCTTC. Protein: CASSLTGGLAGANEQFF.

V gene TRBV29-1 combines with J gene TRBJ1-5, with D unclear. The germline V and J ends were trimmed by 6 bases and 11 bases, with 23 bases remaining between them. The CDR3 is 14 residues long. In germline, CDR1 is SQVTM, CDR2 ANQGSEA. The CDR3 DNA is TGCAGCGTCCAAGAGGGCGCTGGCTTTTGGGCCCAGCATTTT. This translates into CSVQEGAGFWAQHF.

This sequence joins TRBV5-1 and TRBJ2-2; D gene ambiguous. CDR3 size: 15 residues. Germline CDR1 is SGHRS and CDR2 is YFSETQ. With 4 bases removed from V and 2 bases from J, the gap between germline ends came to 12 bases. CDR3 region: CASSQTEANTGELFF. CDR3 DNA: TGCGCCAGCAGCCAGACTGAAGCTAACACCGGGGAGCTGTTTTTT. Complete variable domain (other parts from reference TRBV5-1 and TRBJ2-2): KAGVTQTPRYLIKTRGQQVTLSCSPISGHRSVSWYQQTPGQGLQFLFEYFSETQRNKGNFPGRFSGRQFSNSRSEMNVSTLELGDSALYLCASSQTEANTGELFFGEGSRLTVL.

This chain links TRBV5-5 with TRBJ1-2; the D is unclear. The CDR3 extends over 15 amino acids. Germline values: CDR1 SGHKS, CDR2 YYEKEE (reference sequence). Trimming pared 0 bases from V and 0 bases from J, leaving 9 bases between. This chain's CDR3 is CASSLAITANYGYTF. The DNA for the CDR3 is TGTGCCAGCAGCTTGGCCATCACTGCTAACTATGGCTACACCTTC.

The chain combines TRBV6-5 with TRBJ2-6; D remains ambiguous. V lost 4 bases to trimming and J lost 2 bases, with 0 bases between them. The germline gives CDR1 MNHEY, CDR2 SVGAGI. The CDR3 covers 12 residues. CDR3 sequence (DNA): TGTGCCAGCAGTTCTGGGGCCAACGTCCTGACTTTC. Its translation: CASSSGANVLTF.

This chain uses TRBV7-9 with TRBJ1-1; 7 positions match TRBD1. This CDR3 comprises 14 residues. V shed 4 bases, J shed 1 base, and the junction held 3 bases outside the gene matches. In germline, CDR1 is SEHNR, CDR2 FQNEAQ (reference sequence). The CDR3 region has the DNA TGTGCCAGCAGCTCCAGGGGGGGGAACACTGAAGCTTTCTTT. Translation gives CASSSRGGNTEAFF.

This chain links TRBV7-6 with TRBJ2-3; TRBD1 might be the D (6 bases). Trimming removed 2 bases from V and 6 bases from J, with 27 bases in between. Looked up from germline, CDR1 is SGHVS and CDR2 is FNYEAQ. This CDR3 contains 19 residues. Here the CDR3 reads CASSLLETHPGERGDTQYF. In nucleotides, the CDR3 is TGTGCCAGCAGCTTACTAGAAACCCACCCAGGGGAAAGGGGGGATACGCAGTATTTT.

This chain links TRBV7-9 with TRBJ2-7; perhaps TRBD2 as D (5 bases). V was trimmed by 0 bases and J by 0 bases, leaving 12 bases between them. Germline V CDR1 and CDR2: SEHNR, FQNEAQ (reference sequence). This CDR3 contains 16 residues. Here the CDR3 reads CASSLARGRLSYEQYF. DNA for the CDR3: TGTGCCAGCAGCTTAGCCCGGGGTAGACTCTCCTACGAGCAGTACTTC.

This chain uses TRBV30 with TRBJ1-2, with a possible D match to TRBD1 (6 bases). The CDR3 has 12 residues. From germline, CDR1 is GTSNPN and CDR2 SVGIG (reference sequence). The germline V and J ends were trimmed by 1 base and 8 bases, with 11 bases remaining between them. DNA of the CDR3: TGTGCCTGGAGTGGGGCTGGGGGCGGCTACACCTTC. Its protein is CAWSGAGGGYTF.

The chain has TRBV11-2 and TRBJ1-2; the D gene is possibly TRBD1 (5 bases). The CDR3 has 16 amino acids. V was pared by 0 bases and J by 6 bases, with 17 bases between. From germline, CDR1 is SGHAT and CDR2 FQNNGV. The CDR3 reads CASSLDRGANPNGYTF. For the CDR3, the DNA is TGTGCCAGCAGCTTAGATCGAGGGGCCAACCCCAATGGCTACACCTTC.

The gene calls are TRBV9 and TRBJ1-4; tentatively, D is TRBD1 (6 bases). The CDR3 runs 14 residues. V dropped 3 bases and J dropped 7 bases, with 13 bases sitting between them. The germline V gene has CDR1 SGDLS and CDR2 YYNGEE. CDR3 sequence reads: CASSADSSAEKLFF. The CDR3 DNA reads TGTGCCAGCAGCGCGGACAGTTCGGCTGAAAAACTGTTTTTT.

The DNA for the CDR3 is TGTGCCAGCGAACTAGTGGGGGACCCGGTCTCTGGTGAAGCTTTCTTT. Encoded protein: CASELVGDPVSGEAFF. V and J are TRBV7-8 and TRBJ1-1; D is possibly TRBD1 (5 bases). Looked up from germline, CDR1 is SGHVS and CDR2 is FQNEAQ. V was pared by 8 bases and J by 7 bases, with 26 bases between. This CDR3 contains 16 residues.

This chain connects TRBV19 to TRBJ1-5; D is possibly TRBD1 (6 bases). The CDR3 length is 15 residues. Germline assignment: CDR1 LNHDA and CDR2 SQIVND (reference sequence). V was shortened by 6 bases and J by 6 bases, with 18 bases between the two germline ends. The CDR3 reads CASSPVKGEGQPQHF. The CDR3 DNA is TGTGCCAGTAGCCCCGTTAAGGGGGAGGGTCAGCCCCAGCATTTT.